This T cell receptor (beta chain) was identified during a study of long-term antiretroviral therapy in people with HIV. Sequencing relied on immunoSEQ assay v3.0, run at survey level. Generated by immunoSEQ multiplex PCR, the TCRdb table keeps only in-frame clones and is missing some. The sample lists 35,000 to 40,000 clones; approximately 79% were seen once. The study used samples holding about 0.9-11 million cryopreserved PBMC before DNA extraction. The germline V gene has CDR1 SGHRS and CDR2 YFSETQ. Trimming shortened V by 3 bases and J by 4 bases, and 19 bases separated the two germline ends. The length of the CDR3 is 17 residues.

This TCR derives from a man aged 18 to 29 with HIV. Sequenced material: unsorted PBMCs, taken 1.5 years after starting antiretroviral therapy. The V and J genes are TRBV5-1 and TRBJ1-4; possibly TRBD1 for D (5 bases). The CDR3 sequence is CASSSTRDGGINEKLFF. CDR3 in DNA: TGCGCCAGCAGCTCCACCAGGGACGGGGGGATTAATGAAAAACTGTTTTTT.